The 15 T cell receptor beta chains below were found in one sample sequenced in a study of blood T cell repertoires in COVID-19. Measured with immunoSEQ multiplex PCR; TCRdb has only the in-frame clones, and not every one. This sample carries around 300,000 clones, around 90% of them seen once, and the ten largest clones take 2% to 3%. Input material: peripheral blood. These receptors originate from a young man with active or convalescent COVID-19.

V usage is TRBV5-1 and J usage is TRBJ2-7; possible D gene TRBD1, 5 bases. Germline CDR1 reads SGHRS; CDR2 reads YFSETQ. The CDR3 is 13 amino acids. V was clipped by 2 bases and J by 0 bases, with 6 bases between them. CDR3 nucleotides: TGCGCCAGCAGCTTACAGGACTCCTACGAGCAGTACTTC. Amino acids: CASSLQDSYEQYF. Drawing the rest from reference TRBV5-1 and TRBJ2-7, the complete variable domain is KAGVTQTPRYLIKTRGQQVTLSCSPISGHRSVSWYQQTPGQGLQFLFEYFSETQRNKGNFPGRFSGRQFSNSRSEMNVSTLELGDSALYLCASSLQDSYEQYFGPGTRLTVT.

The chain employs TRBV4-1 and TRBJ2-7; perhaps TRBD1 as D (5 bases). Between the trimmed V and J ends, which lost 0 bases and 5 bases, there was a span of 23 bases. The CDR3 covers 18 residues. The germline V gene encodes CDR1 MGHRA and CDR2 YSYEKL. This chain's CDR3 is CASSQEVGRKGWWNEQYF. Here the CDR3 DNA reads TGCGCCAGCAGCCAAGAAGTCGGACGTAAGGGGTGGTGGAACGAGCAGTACTTC.

The genes are TRBV7-2 and TRBJ1-2; D possibly corresponds to TRBD1 (6 bases). Trimming removed 3 bases at V and 4 bases at J, with 9 bases between. The CDR3 covers 13 residues. Germline V gene lookup returns CDR1 SGHTA and CDR2 FQGNSA. Here the CDR3 reads CASSFGTSYGYTF. For the CDR3, the DNA is TGTGCCAGCAGCTTCGGGACAAGCTATGGCTACACCTTC.

The CDR3 here is CASSPHGLYTGELFF. Written as DNA, the CDR3 is TGTGCCAGCAGCCCTCACGGACTTTACACCGGGGAGCTGTTTTTT. The rearrangement links TRBV5-4 to TRBJ2-2; tentative D call: TRBD2 (5 bases). The CDR3 runs 15 residues. The V gene's germline CDR1 is SGHNT and CDR2 YYREEE (reference sequence). The V and J ends lost 4 bases and 3 bases respectively, with 13 bases between them. Full variable domain (missing parts from reference TRBV5-4 and TRBJ2-2): ETGVTQSPTHLIKTRGQQVTLRCSSQSGHNTVSWYQQALGQGPQFIFQYYREEENGRGNFPPRFSGLQFPNYSSELNVNALELDDSALYLCASSPHGLYTGELFFGEGSRLTVL.

V and J are TRBV27 and TRBJ1-1; 7 positions match TRBD1. Germline V gives CDR1 MNHEY, CDR2 SMNVEV (reference sequence). Unmatched junction bases numbered 6, after V lost 7 bases and J lost 1 base. The CDR3 is made up of 14 amino acids. CDR3 sequence (DNA): TGTGCCAGCAAGTGGGACAGCAGGAACACTGAAGCTTTCTTT. Translation: CASKWDSRNTEAFF.

This clone was detected once. The J gene is TRBJ2-7, the V gene TRBV21-1; the table names TRBD1, a call not compared with the DNA. TRBV21-1 is given as a pseudogene. The CDR3 is 11 residues long. CDR3 loop: CASSNTYEQYF. Written as DNA, the CDR3 is TGTGCCAGCAGCAACACATACGAGCAGTACTTC.

The chain has TRBV29-1 and TRBJ2-1; D is uncertain. Germline V gives CDR1 SQVTM, CDR2 ANQGSEA. The CDR3 contains 10 residues. V lost 3 bases, J lost 10 bases, and 7 bases lay in between. The CDR3 loop is CSVDHTEQFF. The CDR3 DNA follows: TGCAGCGTTGATCACACAGAGCAGTTCTTC.

This rearrangement joins TRBV29-1 to TRBJ1-2; no definite D call. Germline loops: CDR1 SQVTM, CDR2 ANQGSEA. The CDR3 is made up of 15 amino acids. The V end was cut by 6 bases, the J end by 4 bases, with 21 bases between. CDR3 in amino acids: CSVPASGESGYGYTF. The CDR3, as DNA: TGCAGCGTCCCAGCATCGGGCGAAAGCGGCTATGGCTACACCTTC.

The CDR3 spells CASSPGLAGDTDTQYF. The CDR3 bases are TGTGCCAGCAGCCCTGGACTAGCGGGGGACACAGATACGCAGTATTTT. V is TRBV7-9 and J is TRBJ2-3; 13 bases are a match to TRBD2. Germline V gene lookup returns CDR1 SEHNR and CDR2 FQNEAQ (reference sequence). V shed 5 bases and J 2 bases; nucleotides not matched to a gene: 4. The CDR3 spans 16 residues. The full variable domain, in which reference TRBV7-9 and TRBJ2-3 provide the parts outside the CDR3, is DTGVSQNPRHKITKRGQNVTFRCDPISEHNRLYWYRQTLGQGPEFLTYFQNEAQLEKSRLLSDRFSAERPKGSFSTLEIQRTEQGDSAMYLCASSPGLAGDTDTQYFGPGTRLTVL.

The genes are TRBV28 and TRBJ1-6; no clear D gene. The CDR3 runs 16 residues. The germline V gene has CDR1 MDHEN and CDR2 SYDVKM. V was cut by 4 bases and J by 3 bases, with 13 bases left in between. The CDR3 region has the DNA TGTGCCAGCAGTTCCCGTCCCAACTTCTATAATTCACCCCTCCACTTT. It encodes CASSSRPNFYNSPLHF.

The chain has TRBV12-3 or TRBV12-4 and TRBJ1-1, with a tentative D call TRBD1 (5 bases). The CDR3 has 13 residues. The germline V and J ends were trimmed by 3 bases and 3 bases, with 8 bases remaining between them. In nucleotides, the CDR3 is TGTGCCAGCAGTTTCAGGGTGTACACTGAAGCTTTCTTT. This sequence encodes CASSFRVYTEAFF.

The rearrangement joins TRBV20-1 to TRBJ2-4; 8 positions match TRBD1. The germline CDR1 and CDR2 sequences are DFQATT and SNEGSKA (reference sequence). V lost 2 bases to trimming and J lost 13 bases; unmatched junction nucleotides: 4. This CDR3 is 11 amino acids long. The CDR3 sequence is CSARLDRAQYF. DNA for the CDR3: TGCAGTGCTAGACTGGACAGGGCACAGTACTTC.

A few counts support this clone. The chain joins TRBV9 to TRBJ2-2, with TRBD2 matching over 12 bases. J was trimmed by 2 bases and V by 3 bases; bases with no gene match: 5. This CDR3 contains 17 residues. Germline-derived CDR1 and CDR2 are SGDLS and YYNGEE. CDR3 in amino acids: CASSALTSGRNTGELFF. CDR3 DNA sequence: TGTGCCAGCAGCGCCCTGACTAGCGGGAGAAACACCGGGGAGCTGTTTTTT.

The chain joins TRBV5-1 to TRBJ2-5; 11 bases align to TRBD2. Losses at the gene ends were 4 bases for V and 0 bases for J; bases not matched to a gene: 5. This CDR3 has 16 amino acids. Germline CDR1 reads SGHRS; CDR2 reads YFSETQ. The CDR3 here is CASSHGGLADQETQYF. Here the CDR3 DNA reads TGCGCCAGCAGCCATGGGGGACTAGCGGACCAAGAGACCCAGTACTTC.

The rearrangement uses TRBV10-2 and TRBJ2-3, with D hard to call. The CDR3 covers 13 residues. V was cut by 4 bases and J by 1 base, with 6 bases left in between. Germline lookup yields CDR1 WSHSY and CDR2 SAAADI. CDR3 sequence reads: CASSATGTDTQYF. As DNA, the CDR3 is TGCGCCAGCAGTGCCACAGGCACAGATACGCAGTATTTT.